These 24 T cell receptor beta chains originate from one sample sequenced in a study of shared clonotypes between healthy human individuals. Clones were read by immunoSEQ multiplex PCR, and TCRdb kept only the in-frame ones, dropping some. This sample has over 95,000 clones; more than 65% occur once, and the top ten carry 20% to 25%. The sequenced sample was memory CD8+ T cells sorted from blood. As to subset: CD45RO+ cells pooled with CCR7-negative TemRA cells. All receptors derive from a woman in her 30s in good health.

The chain combines TRBV7-9 with TRBJ1-4; 7 bases agree with TRBD1. Losses at the gene ends were 4 bases for V and 7 bases for J; bases not matched to a gene: 9. The CDR3 has 15 residues. The germline gives CDR1 SEHNR, CDR2 FQNEAQ (reference sequence). The CDR3 sequence is CASSCRDSAFEKLFF. In DNA, the CDR3 is TGTGCCAGCAGCTGCCGGGACAGTGCTTTTGAAAAACTGTTTTTT.

The CDR3 sequence: CASSKQGLGYEQYF. The CDR3, as DNA: TGTGCCAGCAGTAAACAGGGGCTGGGCTACGAGCAGTACTTC. The J gene is TRBJ2-5, the V gene TRBV25-1, with 7 bases identical to TRBD1. Near its end, the DNA agrees better with TRBJ2-7, so the J call may be wrong. CDR1 is MGHDK, CDR2 SYGVNS, per germline. The CDR3 is 14 amino acids.

Concerning this clone: A far larger clone is off by one base, so a read error is likely. In the same sample, other DNA sequences code for this CDR3. This chain joins TRBV6-4 and TRBJ2-3; D may match TRBD1 or TRBD2 (6 bases each). CDR1 and CDR2 from the germline V gene are MRHNA and SNTAGT. The CDR3 covers 15 residues. The chain's CDR3 is CASSDSGRGGDTQYF. The CDR3 coding sequence is TGTGCCAGCAGCGACTCGGGCAGGGGAGGTGATACGCAGTATTTT.

V is TRBV4-1 and J is TRBJ2-6, with D tentatively TRBD1 or TRBD2 (5 bases each). The CDR3 is made up of 16 amino acids. Germline lookup yields CDR1 MGHRA and CDR2 YSYEKL. V lost 2 bases and J 0 bases, leaving 8 bases between the germline ends. The CDR3 DNA follows: TGCGCCAGCAGCCAAACGAGGGGCTCTGGGGCCAACGTCCTGACTTTC. As protein: CASSQTRGSGANVLTF.

The chain employs TRBV10-3 and TRBJ1-5, with D uncertain. Per germline, CDR1 ENHRY and CDR2 SYGVKD. V was shortened by 2 bases and J by 2 bases, with 1 base between the two germline ends. This CDR3 spans 12 amino acids. The CDR3, as DNA: TGTGCCATCAGTGAGGGCAATCAGCCCCAGCATTTT. This gives the protein CAISEGNQPQHF.

The chain carries TRBV5-1 and TRBJ2-3; 10 nucleotides align to TRBD2. J was trimmed by 3 bases and V by 5 bases; bases with no gene match: 6. Germline values: CDR1 SGHRS, CDR2 YFSETQ. This CDR3 spans 15 amino acids. CDR3 loop: CASSAGTSETDTQYF. The DNA for the CDR3 is TGCGCCAGCAGTGCCGGGACTAGCGAAACAGATACGCAGTATTTT.

The rearrangement joins TRBV6-4 to TRBJ2-5; maybe TRBD2 (5 bases). Germline V gene lookup returns CDR1 MRHNA and CDR2 SNTAGT. With 5 bases removed from V and 3 bases from J, the gap between germline ends came to 10 bases. The CDR3 loop spans 13 amino acids. This CDR3 reads CASSFAGEETQYF. The CDR3 DNA sequence: TGTGCCAGCAGTTTCGCCGGGGAAGAGACCCAGTACTTC.

V is TRBV28 and J is TRBJ2-1, with D perhaps given as TRBD1 or TRBD2 (5 bases each). The CDR3 has 12 amino acids. The ends were cut back, 6 bases at V and 7 bases at J, with 10 bases in the middle. From germline, CDR1 is MDHEN and CDR2 SYDVKM. The CDR3 is CASSSGRNEQFF. The CDR3 nucleotides are TGTGCCAGCAGCTCGGGACGAAATGAGCAGTTCTTC.

The chain couples TRBV28 to TRBJ2-5; TRBD2 might be the D (6 bases). The DNA end is a closer match to TRBJ2-7, so the J assignment may be wrong. The CDR3 extends over 13 amino acids. Germline loops: CDR1 MDHEN, CDR2 SYDVKM. CDR3 nucleotide sequence: TGTGCCAGCAGTTCTGGACTAATCTACGAGCAGTACTTC. It yields the protein CASSSGLIYEQYF.

The V gene is TRBV25-1, the J gene TRBJ2-2; TRBD1 might be the D (6 bases). The CDR3 length is 18 residues. V was trimmed by 4 bases and J by 1 base, leaving 19 bases between them. Germline CDR1 MGHDK, CDR2 SYGVNS. The CDR3 region is CASSATDTGIQNTGELFF. DNA of the CDR3: TGTGCCAGCAGTGCCACAGACACAGGGATCCAGAACACCGGGGAGCTGTTTTTT. The full variable domain, with the rest looked up from reference TRBV25-1 and TRBJ2-2, is EADIYQTPRYLVIGTGKKITLECSQTMGHDKMYWYQQDPGMELHLIHYSYGVNSTEKGDLSSESTVSRIRTEHFPLTLESARPSHTSQYLCASSATDTGIQNTGELFFGEGSRLTVL.

In nucleotides, the CDR3 is TGTGCCAGCAGCGACGGTTACAATGAGCAGTTCTTC. Amino acid sequence: CASSDGYNEQFF. The genes are TRBV5-6 and TRBJ2-1, with no clear D. V lost 4 bases and J 4 bases, leaving 6 bases between the germline ends. Germline lookup yields CDR1 SGHDT and CDR2 YYEEEE. The CDR3 extends over 12 amino acids.

A remark on this clone: Since a much larger clone is just one base distant, this may be a read error. The V gene is TRBV23-1, the J gene TRBJ2-2; weak D call: TRBD2 (5 bases). TRBV23-1 is an open reading frame whose function is uncertain. The CDR3 runs to 12 residues. The CDR3 sequence is CASSRKAGELVF. For the CDR3, the DNA is TGCGCCAGCAGCCGGAAGGCCGGGGAGCTGGTTTTT.

The chain joins TRBV11-2 to TRBJ1-1; the D gene is possibly TRBD1 (6 bases). Trimming shortened V by 2 bases and J by 5 bases, and 21 bases separated the two germline ends. Germline-derived CDR1 and CDR2 are SGHAT and FQNNGV. The CDR3 contains 17 residues. The CDR3 region is CASSLIGMPRRGTEAFF. CDR3 in DNA: TGTGCCAGCAGCTTAATCGGGATGCCTCGAAGGGGGACTGAAGCTTTCTTT.

The chain recombines TRBV25-1 with TRBJ1-1, with TRBD1 identical over 12 bases. The CDR3 runs 15 residues. Trimming cost V 3 bases and J 6 bases; bases outside gene matches: 5. Germline values: CDR1 MGHDK, CDR2 SYGVNS. The CDR3, as DNA: TGTGCCAGCAGTGAGCCGGGACAGGGGGCCTCTGAAGCTTTCTTT. This translates into CASSEPGQGASEAFF. Full variable domain (missing parts from reference TRBV25-1 and TRBJ1-1): EADIYQTPRYLVIGTGKKITLECSQTMGHDKMYWYQQDPGMELHLIHYSYGVNSTEKGDLSSESTVSRIRTEHFPLTLESARPSHTSQYLCASSEPGQGASEAFFGQGTRLTVV.

The V gene is TRBV29-1, the J gene TRBJ2-7; 9 nucleotides line up with TRBD2. This CDR3 has 14 amino acids. Germline V gene lookup returns CDR1 SQVTM and CDR2 ANQGSEA. V shed 1 base and J 3 bases; nucleotides not matched to a gene: 4. CDR3: CSVEVASGVYEQYF. The CDR3 nucleotides read TGCAGCGTTGAAGTGGCTAGCGGGGTCTACGAGCAGTACTTC.

The V gene is TRBV6-1, the J gene TRBJ2-2; D not certain. Between the trimmed V and J ends, which lost 6 bases and 7 bases, there was a span of 3 bases. Germline CDR1 MNHNS, CDR2 SASEGT. This CDR3 comprises 10 residues. This CDR3 is CASRDGELFF. As DNA, the CDR3 is TGTGCCAGCAGAGACGGGGAGCTGTTTTTT.

This clone was seen a few times. J is TRBJ1-5 and V is TRBV5-1; D remains ambiguous. The CDR3 is 15 amino acids. In germline, CDR1 is SGHRS, CDR2 YFSETQ. Deletions cut 1 base from V and 0 bases from J, with 8 bases between. CDR3 sequence reads: CASSLSGVSNQPQHF. For the CDR3, the DNA is TGCGCCAGCAGCTTGTCAGGTGTTAGCAATCAGCCCCAGCATTTT.

The chain carries TRBV2 and TRBJ2-5; 9 bases line up with TRBD2. The CDR3 runs 16 residues. Germline V gene lookup returns CDR1 SNHLY and CDR2 FYNNEI. Trimming at V came to 0 bases and at J to 0 bases, leaving 2 bases not matched to a gene. CDR3 sequence: CASSEAREGYQETQYF. The CDR3 nucleotides are TGTGCCAGCAGTGAAGCGCGGGAGGGGTACCAAGAGACCCAGTACTTC.

CDR3: CASSPGVAAVNEQYF. The DNA of the CDR3 is TGTGCCAGCAGTCCCGGGGTAGCGGCAGTCAACGAGCAGTACTTC. This chain joins TRBV6-5 and TRBJ2-5; D possibly corresponds to TRBD2 (6 bases). The J call may be mistaken, given a closer DNA end match to TRBJ2-7. Germline CDR1 reads MNHEY; CDR2 reads SVGAGI. The CDR3 covers 15 residues.

The genes are TRBV15 and TRBJ2-2; D remains ambiguous. In germline, CDR1 is LNHNV, CDR2 YYDKDF (reference sequence). Trimming took 3 bases from V and 8 from J, leaving 19 bases between them. This CDR3 is 16 amino acids long. The CDR3 is CATSRHFRNVVGELFF. As DNA, the CDR3 is TGTGCCACCAGCAGGCATTTCCGTAACGTAGTTGGGGAGCTGTTTTTT.

The V gene is TRBV11-1, the J gene TRBJ2-2; D possibly corresponds to TRBD2 (5 bases). The CDR3 is made up of 15 amino acids. Between the trimmed V and J ends, which lost 2 bases and 3 bases, there was a span of 10 bases. Germline V gene data show CDR1 as SGHAT and CDR2 as FQDESV (reference sequence). The CDR3, as DNA: TGTGCCAGCAGCTTACGTCGGGGAGACACCGGGGAGCTGTTTTTT. It translates to CASSLRRGDTGELFF.

The chain uses TRBV10-2 and TRBJ2-1, with a weak D call TRBD2 (5 bases). The germline V gene has CDR1 WSHSY and CDR2 SAAADI. V gave up 4 bases and J gave up 1 base, with 14 bases separating them. This CDR3 region has 16 residues. The CDR3 reads CASSGILVFSYNEQFF. The CDR3 region has the DNA TGCGCCAGCAGTGGAATACTAGTTTTTTCCTACAATGAGCAGTTCTTC.

The V call is TRBV6-5, the J call TRBJ1-2; D perhaps matches TRBD1 (6 bases). This CDR3 contains 14 residues. Trimming shortened V by 6 bases and J by 0 bases, and 11 bases separated the two germline ends. CDR1 and CDR2 from the germline V gene are MNHEY and SVGAGI. This chain's CDR3 is CASRNWDTNYGYTF. The CDR3 DNA sequence: TGTGCCAGCAGGAATTGGGACACTAACTATGGCTACACCTTC.

This rearrangement joins TRBV28 to TRBJ2-7; 8 bases are a match to TRBD2. Germline-derived CDR1 and CDR2 are MDHEN and SYDVKM. The CDR3 totals 17 residues. V was pared by 7 bases and J by 3 bases, with 17 bases of the junction left unmatched. For the CDR3, the DNA is TGTGCCAGCACCGCCGTCGTCAGTAGCGGGACAAACTACGAGCAGTACTTC. It codes for CASTAVVSSGTNYEQYF.